This T cell receptor (beta chain) was found in a study of blood T cell repertoires in COVID-19. Turning to the study itself: Sites in the United States, Italy and Spain provided acute and convalescent COVID-19 samples.

Produced via immunoSEQ multiplex PCR; TCRdb's table is partial and in-frame only. The table includes roughly 140,000 clones, 60% to 85% detected once. Per the germline V gene, CDR1 is SGHVS and CDR2 is FQNEAQ. J was trimmed by 1 base and V by 7 bases; bases with no gene match: 9. The length of the CDR3 is 16 residues. This clone was seen just once. V and J are TRBV7-8 and TRBJ2-2, with 7 bases fitting TRBD2. This sequence was found in a man in his forties or fifties with active or convalescent COVID-19. Sequencing was carried out using peripheral blood. The CDR3 region has the DNA TGTGCCAGCAACTCACGTGGGAGGGGGAACACCGGGGAGCTGTTTTTT. It translates to CASNSRGRGNTGELFF.